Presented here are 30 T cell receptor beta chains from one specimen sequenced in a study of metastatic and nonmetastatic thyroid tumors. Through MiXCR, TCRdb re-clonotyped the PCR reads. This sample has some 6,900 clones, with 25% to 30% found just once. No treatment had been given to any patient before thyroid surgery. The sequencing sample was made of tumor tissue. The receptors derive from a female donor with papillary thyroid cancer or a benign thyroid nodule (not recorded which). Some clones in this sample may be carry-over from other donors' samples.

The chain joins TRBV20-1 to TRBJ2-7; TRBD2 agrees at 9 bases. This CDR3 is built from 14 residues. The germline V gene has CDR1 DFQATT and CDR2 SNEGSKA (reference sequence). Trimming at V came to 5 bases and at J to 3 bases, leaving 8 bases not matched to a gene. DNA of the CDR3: TGCAGTGCTGCTCCCTTAGCGGGAGACTACGAGCAGTACTTC. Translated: CSAAPLAGDYEQYF.

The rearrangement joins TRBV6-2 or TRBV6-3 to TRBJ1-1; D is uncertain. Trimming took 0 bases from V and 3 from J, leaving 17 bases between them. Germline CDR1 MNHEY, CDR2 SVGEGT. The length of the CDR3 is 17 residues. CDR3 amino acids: CASSYSTDPGRDTEAFF. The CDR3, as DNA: TGTGCCAGCAGTTACTCGACGGACCCGGGGAGGGACACTGAAGCTTTCTTT.

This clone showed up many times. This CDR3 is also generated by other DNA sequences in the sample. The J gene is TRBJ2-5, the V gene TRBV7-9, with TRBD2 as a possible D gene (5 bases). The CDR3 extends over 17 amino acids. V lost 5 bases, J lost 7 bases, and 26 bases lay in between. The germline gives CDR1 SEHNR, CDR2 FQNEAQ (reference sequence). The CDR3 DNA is TGTGCCAGCAGCGGAGAGAGGCTAGCAGGAGAATTAGGGACCCAGTACTTC. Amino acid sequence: CASSGERLAGELGTQYF.

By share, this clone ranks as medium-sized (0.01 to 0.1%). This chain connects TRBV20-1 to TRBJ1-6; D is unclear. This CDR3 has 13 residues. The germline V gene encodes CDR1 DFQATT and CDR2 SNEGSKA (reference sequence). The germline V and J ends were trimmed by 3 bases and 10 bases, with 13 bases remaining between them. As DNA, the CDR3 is TGCAGTGCTAGGGACGCCCCGGGGTCACCCCTCCACTTT. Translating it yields CSARDAPGSPLHF.

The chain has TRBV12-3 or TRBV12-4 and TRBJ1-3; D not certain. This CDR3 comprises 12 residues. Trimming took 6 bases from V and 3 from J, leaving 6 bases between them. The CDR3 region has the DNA TGTGCCAGCAGCTGGAATGGAAACACCATATATTTT. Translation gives CASSWNGNTIYF.

In DNA, the CDR3 is TGTGCCAGCAGCCAAGCCCGGGACAGGGGCCGGAGCAATCAGCCCCAGCATTTT. It yields the protein CASSQARDRGRSNQPQHF. This chain uses TRBV14 with TRBJ1-5, with 10 positions matching TRBD1. Germline trimming cut 1 base from V and 1 base from J; bases unmatched to any gene: 7. CDR1 and CDR2 (germline): SGHDN, FVKESK. The CDR3 consists of 18 residues. Full variable domain (outside the CDR3, taken from reference TRBV14 and TRBJ1-5): EAGVTQFPSHSVIEKGQTVTLRCDPISGHDNLYWYRRVMGKEIKFLLHFVKESKQDESGMPNNRFLAERTGGTYSTLKVQPAELEDSGVYFCASSQARDRGRSNQPQHFGDGTRLSIL.

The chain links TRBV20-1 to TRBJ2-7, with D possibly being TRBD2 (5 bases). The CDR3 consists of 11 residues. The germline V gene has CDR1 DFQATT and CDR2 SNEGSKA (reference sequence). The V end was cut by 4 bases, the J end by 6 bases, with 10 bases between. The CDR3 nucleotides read TGCAGTGCTAAGAACGCGGGCGAGCAGTACTTC. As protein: CSAKNAGEQYF.

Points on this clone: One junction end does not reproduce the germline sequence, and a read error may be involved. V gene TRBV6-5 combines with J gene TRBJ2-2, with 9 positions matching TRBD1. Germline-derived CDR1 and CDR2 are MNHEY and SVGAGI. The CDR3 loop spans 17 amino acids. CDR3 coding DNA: TGTGCCAGCAGTTACTCGACAGGGGGGCGGAAACACCGGGGAGCTGTTTTT. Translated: CASSYSTGGRKHRGAVF.

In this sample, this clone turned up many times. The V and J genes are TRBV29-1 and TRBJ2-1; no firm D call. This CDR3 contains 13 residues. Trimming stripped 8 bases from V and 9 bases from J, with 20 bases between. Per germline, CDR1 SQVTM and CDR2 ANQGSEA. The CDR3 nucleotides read TGCAGCCTCATGATGGTGGGCCGCGGTGAGCAGTTCTTC. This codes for CSLMMVGRGEQFF.

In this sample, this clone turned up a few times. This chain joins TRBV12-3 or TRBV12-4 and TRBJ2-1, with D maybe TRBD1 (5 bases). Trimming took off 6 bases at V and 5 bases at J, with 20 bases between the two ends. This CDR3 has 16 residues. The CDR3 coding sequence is TGTGCCAGCAGCCCCAACAGGCCACTAAAGAACAATGAGCAGTTCTTC. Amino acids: CASSPNRPLKNNEQFF.

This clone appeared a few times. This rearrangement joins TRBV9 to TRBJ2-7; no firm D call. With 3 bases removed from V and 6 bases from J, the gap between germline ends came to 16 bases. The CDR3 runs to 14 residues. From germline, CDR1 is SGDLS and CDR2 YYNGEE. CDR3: CASSAGDLGGEQYF. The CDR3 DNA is TGTGCCAGCAGCGCAGGCGACCTCGGTGGCGAGCAGTACTTC.

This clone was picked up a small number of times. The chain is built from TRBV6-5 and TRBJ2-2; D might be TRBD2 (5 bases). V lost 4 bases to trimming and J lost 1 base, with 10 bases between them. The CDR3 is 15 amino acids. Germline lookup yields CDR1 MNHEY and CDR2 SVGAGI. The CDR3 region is CASSLMGVNTGELFF. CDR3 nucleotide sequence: TGTGCCAGCAGTTTGATGGGAGTGAACACCGGGGAGCTGTTTTTT.

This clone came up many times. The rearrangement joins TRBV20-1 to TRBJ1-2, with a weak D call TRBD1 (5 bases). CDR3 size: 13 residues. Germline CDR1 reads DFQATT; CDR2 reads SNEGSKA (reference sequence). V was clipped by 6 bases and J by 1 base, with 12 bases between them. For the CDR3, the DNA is TGCAGTGCCCCGGGACGGCATAACTATGGCTACACCTTC. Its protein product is CSAPGRHNYGYTF.

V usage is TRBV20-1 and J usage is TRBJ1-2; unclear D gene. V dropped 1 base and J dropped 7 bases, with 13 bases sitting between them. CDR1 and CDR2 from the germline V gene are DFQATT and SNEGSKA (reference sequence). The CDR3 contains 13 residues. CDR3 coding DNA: TGCAGTGCTAGAGTCACAGCCCTGTCTGGCTACACCTTC. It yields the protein CSARVTALSGYTF.

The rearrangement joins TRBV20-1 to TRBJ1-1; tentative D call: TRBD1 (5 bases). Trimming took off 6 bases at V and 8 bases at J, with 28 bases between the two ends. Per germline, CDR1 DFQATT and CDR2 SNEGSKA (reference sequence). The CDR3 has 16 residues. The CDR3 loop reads CSATCSGTDSGTEAFF. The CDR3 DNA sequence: TGCAGTGCAACATGTTCGGGGACGGACTCGGGGACCGAAGCTTTCTTT.

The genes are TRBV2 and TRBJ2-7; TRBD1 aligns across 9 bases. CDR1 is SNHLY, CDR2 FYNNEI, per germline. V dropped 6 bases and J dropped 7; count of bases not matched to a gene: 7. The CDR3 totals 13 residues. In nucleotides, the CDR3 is TGTGCCAGCAGACGGACAGGGGCAAGGGAGCAGTACTTC. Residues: CASRRTGAREQYF.

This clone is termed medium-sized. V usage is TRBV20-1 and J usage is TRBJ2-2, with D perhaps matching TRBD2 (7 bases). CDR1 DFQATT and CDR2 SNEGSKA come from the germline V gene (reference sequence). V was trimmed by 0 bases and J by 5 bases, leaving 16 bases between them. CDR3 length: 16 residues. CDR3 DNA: TGCAGTGCTAGAGATGGTGGGGGGGGCGCTACCGGGGAGCTGTTTTTT. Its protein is CSARDGGGGATGELFF.

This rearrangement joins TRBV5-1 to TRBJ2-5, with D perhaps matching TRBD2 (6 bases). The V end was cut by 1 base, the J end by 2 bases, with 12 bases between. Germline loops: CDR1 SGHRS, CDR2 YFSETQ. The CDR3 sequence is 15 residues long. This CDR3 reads CASSLLGLVQETQYF. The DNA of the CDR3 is TGCGCCAGCAGCTTGTTGGGACTCGTGCAAGAGACCCAGTACTTC.

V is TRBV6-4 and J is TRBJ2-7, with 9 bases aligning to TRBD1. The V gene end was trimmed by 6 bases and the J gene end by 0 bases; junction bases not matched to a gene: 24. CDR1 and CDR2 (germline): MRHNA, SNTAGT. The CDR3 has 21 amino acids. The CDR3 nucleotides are TGTGCCAGCAGAAATTTTGCCGGGACAGGGAGGTCCGAGTCCCTCTCCTACGAGCAGTACTTC. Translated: CASRNFAGTGRSESLSYEQYF.

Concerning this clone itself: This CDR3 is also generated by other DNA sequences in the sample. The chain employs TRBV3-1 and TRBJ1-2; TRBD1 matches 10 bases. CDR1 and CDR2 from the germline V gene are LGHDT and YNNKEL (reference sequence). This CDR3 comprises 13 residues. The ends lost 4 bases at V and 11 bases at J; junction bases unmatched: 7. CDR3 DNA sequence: TGTGCCAGCAGCCCGACAGGGGGCTGGGGATACACCTTC. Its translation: CASSPTGGWGYTF.

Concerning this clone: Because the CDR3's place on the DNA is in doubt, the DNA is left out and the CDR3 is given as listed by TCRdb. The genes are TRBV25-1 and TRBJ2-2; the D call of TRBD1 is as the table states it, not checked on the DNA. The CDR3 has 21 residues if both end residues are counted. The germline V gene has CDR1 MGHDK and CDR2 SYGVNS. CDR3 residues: CAISGTLETQYFGPGTGELFF.

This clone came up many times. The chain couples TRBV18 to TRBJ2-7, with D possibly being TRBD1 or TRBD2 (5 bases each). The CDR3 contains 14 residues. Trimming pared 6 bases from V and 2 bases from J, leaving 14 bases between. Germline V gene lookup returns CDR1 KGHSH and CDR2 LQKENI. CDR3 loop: CASSQRDGPYEQYF. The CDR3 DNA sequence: TGTGCCAGCTCTCAACGGGACGGACCCTACGAGCAGTACTTC.

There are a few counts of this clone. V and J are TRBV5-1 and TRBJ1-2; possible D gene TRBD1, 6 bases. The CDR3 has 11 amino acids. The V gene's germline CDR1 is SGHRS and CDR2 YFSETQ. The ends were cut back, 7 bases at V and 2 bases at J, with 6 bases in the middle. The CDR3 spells CASGTNYGYTF. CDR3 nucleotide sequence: TGCGCCAGCGGGACAAACTATGGCTACACCTTC.

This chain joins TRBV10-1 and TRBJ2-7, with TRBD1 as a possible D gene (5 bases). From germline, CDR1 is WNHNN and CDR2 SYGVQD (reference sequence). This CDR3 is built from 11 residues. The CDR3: CASTVLSQAWV. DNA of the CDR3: TGCGCTAGCACTGTATTGTCACAGGCTTGGGTC.

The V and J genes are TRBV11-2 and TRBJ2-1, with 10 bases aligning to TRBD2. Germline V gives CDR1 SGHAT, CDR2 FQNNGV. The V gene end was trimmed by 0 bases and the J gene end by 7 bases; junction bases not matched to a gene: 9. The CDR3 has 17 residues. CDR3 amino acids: CASSLDRLAGVDNEQFF. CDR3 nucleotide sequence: TGTGCCAGCAGCTTAGATAGGCTAGCGGGAGTTGATAATGAGCAGTTCTTC.

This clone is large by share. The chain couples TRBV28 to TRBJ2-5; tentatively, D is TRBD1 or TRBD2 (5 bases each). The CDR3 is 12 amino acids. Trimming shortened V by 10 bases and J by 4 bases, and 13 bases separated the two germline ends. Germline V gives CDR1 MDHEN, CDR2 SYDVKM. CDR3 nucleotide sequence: TGTGCCATCTCAGGGACCCTAGAGACCCAGTACTTC. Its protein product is CAISGTLETQYF.

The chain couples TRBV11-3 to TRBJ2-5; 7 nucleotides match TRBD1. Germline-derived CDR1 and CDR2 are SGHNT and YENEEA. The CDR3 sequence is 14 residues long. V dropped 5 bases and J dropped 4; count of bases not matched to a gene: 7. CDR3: CASSPGQERETQYF. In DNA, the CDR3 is TGTGCCAGCAGCCCCGGACAGGAGCGAGAGACCCAGTACTTC.

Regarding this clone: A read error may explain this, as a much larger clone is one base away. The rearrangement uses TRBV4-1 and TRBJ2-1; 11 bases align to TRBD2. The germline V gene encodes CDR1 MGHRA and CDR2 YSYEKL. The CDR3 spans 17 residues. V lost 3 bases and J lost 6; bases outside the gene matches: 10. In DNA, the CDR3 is TGCGCCAGCAGCCAGACTAGCGGGGTGGCGGGGGGCAATGAGCAGTTCTTC. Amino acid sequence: CASSQTSGVAGGNEQFF.

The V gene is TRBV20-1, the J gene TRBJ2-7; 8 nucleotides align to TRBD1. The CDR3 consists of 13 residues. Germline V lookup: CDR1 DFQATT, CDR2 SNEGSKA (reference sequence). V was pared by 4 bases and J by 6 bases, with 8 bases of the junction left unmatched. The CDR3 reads CSATGGALIEQYF. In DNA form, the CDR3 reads TGCAGTGCTACAGGGGGCGCGCTCATCGAGCAGTACTTC.

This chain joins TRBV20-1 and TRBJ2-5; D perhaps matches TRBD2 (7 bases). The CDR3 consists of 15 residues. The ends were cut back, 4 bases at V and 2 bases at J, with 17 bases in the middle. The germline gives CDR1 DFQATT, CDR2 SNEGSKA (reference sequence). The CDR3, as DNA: TGCAGTGCTAATGGGGGCGGGGGAGTACAAGAGACCCAGTACTTC. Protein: CSANGGGGVQETQYF.